This is a list of T cell receptor beta chains from one sample in a study of cytomegalovirus exposure and HLA in healthy donors. Produced via immunoSEQ multiplex PCR; TCRdb's table is partial and in-frame only. Among about 66,000 clones, approximately 97% were seen once, and the ten largest hold 1.5% to 2%. Input material: PBMCs. The receptors derive from a woman under 30 in good health and CMV-seropositive. The CDR3 runs from the conserved cysteine through the conserved F or W. A D gene is named only where the DNA matches it firmly. Rows may omit the clone size; those that give it use once, few, many or a size class.

cdr3_nt: TGTGCCAGCAGTTTAGGGACAGTAGTTTCCTACGAGCAGTACTTC; cdr3_aa: CASSLGTVVSYEQYF; clone_size: -; j_call: TRBJ2-7; v_call: TRBV28; d_call: TRBD1
cdr3_nt: TGTGCCAGCAGCTTGGGGTACAGGGGGGTGTACACTGAAGCTTTCTTT; cdr3_aa: CASSLGYRGVYTEAFF; clone_size: -; j_call: TRBJ1-1; v_call: TRBV5-7; d_call: TRBD1
cdr3_nt: TGTGCCAGCAGTAGGGACAGCCGTAATCAGCCCCAGCATTTT; cdr3_aa: CASSRDSRNQPQHF; clone_size: -; j_call: TRBJ1-5; v_call: TRBV2; d_call: TRBD1
cdr3_nt: TGCAGTGCTAGCGGGAGCTACGAGCAGTACTTC; cdr3_aa: CSASGSYEQYF; clone_size: -; j_call: TRBJ2-7; v_call: TRBV20-1; d_call: -
cdr3_nt: TGTGCCAGCAGCGCCCGGGACAGTTTAATGAACACTGAAGCTTTCTTT; cdr3_aa: CASSARDSLMNTEAFF; clone_size: -; j_call: TRBJ1-1; v_call: TRBV7-9; d_call: TRBD1
cdr3_nt: TGTGCCAGCAGTCACCCGACAGGGACCCTATTTCGGGAGACCCAGTACTTC; cdr3_aa: CASSHPTGTLFRETQYF; clone_size: once; j_call: TRBJ2-5; v_call: TRBV28; d_call: TRBD1
cdr3_nt: TGTGCCAGCAGCTCCGCCGGGACAGGGAGAGGTTACGAGCAGTACTTC; cdr3_aa: CASSSAGTGRGYEQYF; clone_size: -; j_call: TRBJ2-7; v_call: TRBV7-9; d_call: TRBD1
cdr3_nt: TGTGCCAGCAGCTTACCTCACGGGGGTATCTCTGGAAACACCATATATTTT; cdr3_aa: CASSLPHGGISGNTIYF; clone_size: -; j_call: TRBJ1-3; v_call: TRBV7-8; d_call: -
cdr3_nt: TGTGCCAGCTCATTCGGGCAGGGGGTTTACGAGCAGTACTTC; cdr3_aa: CASSFGQGVYEQYF; clone_size: -; j_call: TRBJ2-7; v_call: TRBV18; d_call: TRBD1
cdr3_nt: TGTGCCAGCAGCCCGAGGAGGGGGGGGGACAATGAGCAGTTCTTC; cdr3_aa: CASSPRRGGDNEQFF; clone_size: -; j_call: TRBJ2-1; v_call: TRBV7-8; d_call: -
cdr3_nt: TGTGCCACCAGCAGAGGGGGACAGGGGGCGGGCGGCTACACCTTC; cdr3_aa: CATSRGGQGAGGYTF; clone_size: -; j_call: TRBJ1-2; v_call: TRBV15; d_call: TRBD1
cdr3_nt: TGTGCCAGCAGTTTCGGTGCGGGAGGACAAGAGACCCAGTACTTC; cdr3_aa: CASSFGAGGQETQYF; clone_size: -; j_call: TRBJ2-5; v_call: TRBV27; d_call: TRBD2
cdr3_nt: TGCGCCAGCAGTCCAGCAACTAATGAAAAACTGTTTTTT; cdr3_aa: CASSPATNEKLFF; clone_size: -; j_call: TRBJ1-4; v_call: TRBV5-1; d_call: -
cdr3_nt: TGTGCCAGCAGTGCCGGGACAGGGATGTACTTC; cdr3_aa: CASSAGTGMYF; clone_size: -; j_call: TRBJ2-7; v_call: TRBV27; d_call: TRBD1
cdr3_nt: TGCGCCAGCAGCTTGGTTCCGGGACAGGGGTACGGGGAGCTGTTTTTT; cdr3_aa: CASSLVPGQGYGELFF; clone_size: -; j_call: TRBJ2-2; v_call: TRBV5-1; d_call: TRBD1